Listed here is a single TCR beta chain. Its target is not known. While unrecorded immune exposures were likely, the donors were nominally healthy when sampled. These data are taken from a study of cytomegalovirus exposure and HLA in healthy donors. Broader study findings: Most of the TCR beta V segments (in an earlier analysis) were productive either about 87% or about 30% of the time.

The PCR ran on 60 Vbeta and 13 Jbeta primers. Generated by immunoSEQ multiplex PCR, the TCRdb table keeps only in-frame clones and is missing some. This table has over 150,000 clones, 70% to 85% appearing once. V gave up 1 base and J gave up 5 bases; unmatched junction bases: 5. Germline lookup yields CDR1 ENHRY and CDR2 SYGVKD. This CDR3 spans 15 amino acids. The J gene is TRBJ1-5, the V gene TRBV10-3; 7 bases line up with TRBD1. This receptor was taken from a man aged 25-40 years in good health and CMV-seropositive. Sequencing used PBMCs. The CDR3 DNA reads TGTGCCATCAGTGAGTATGGGACAGTTCATCAGCCCCAGCATTTT. It encodes CAISEYGTVHQPQHF.